This T cell receptor beta chain was profiled in a study of cytomegalovirus exposure and HLA in healthy donors. The study, taken as a whole, reports: Most TCRs appeared rarely, but some public TCRs recurred in many donors. About 90% or about 30% of the time was how often most TCR beta V segments were productive, according to an earlier analysis. In a later analysis, productive TCRs from donors in an Asian-associated ancestry cluster reportedly carried fewer N-insertions than the cohort mean.

The CDR3 is 13 residues long. Germline loops: CDR1 SGHDT, CDR2 YYEEEE. The ends were cut back, 4 bases at V and 2 bases at J, with 9 bases in the middle. About this clone: Its antigen is currently unknown.

The PCR employed 60 Vbeta primers together with 13 Jbeta primers. Some clones are missing from TCRdb's copy, which holds only in-frame ones; the method was immunoSEQ multiplex PCR. The data contain some 120,000 clones, less than 80% of them singletons. Unrecorded immune exposures were likely, despite nominal health at sampling. Sample: PBMCs. The chain links TRBV5-6 to TRBJ2-5; a weak D match, TRBD2 (5 bases). This TCR came from a woman aged 40 to 55 in good health and CMV-seropositive. CDR3 protein: CASSPDSQETQYF. The CDR3 DNA is TGTGCCAGCAGCCCGGACTCTCAAGAGACCCAGTACTTC.